The rows below give T cell receptor beta chains drawn from one sample of a study of blood T cell repertoires in COVID-19. Clones were read by immunoSEQ multiplex PCR, and TCRdb kept only the in-frame ones, dropping some. In the table there are over 150,000 clones, approximately 81% of which are singletons. Sample: peripheral blood. These TCRs come from an older woman with COVID-19, enrolled during active disease. CDR3s include the opening cysteine and the closing phenylalanine or tryptophan. D genes are given only for firm matches. Part of the rows lack a size; the others show once, few, many or a class for expanded clones.

TGTGCCAGCAGCCTGGGCCGGGACAGAGATCAGCCCCAGCATTTT CASSLGRDRDQPQHF TRBV5-4 . TRBJ1-5 TRBD1
TGCGCCAGCAGTGAGAGACAGACGTACAATGAGCAGTTCTTC CASSERQTYNEQFF TRBV10-2 . TRBJ2-1 .
TGTGCCAGCAGTTACTCTTTCCCCCAGGGCGGTGGCTACACCTTC CASSYSFPQGGGYTF TRBV6-6 . TRBJ1-2 .
TGTGCCAGCAGACGCACAACAGGTAGCTCCTACGAGCAGTACTTC CASRRTTGSSYEQYF TRBV11-1 . TRBJ2-7 .
TGCGCCAGCAGCTACGGGTACTCTGGAAACACCATATATTTT CASSYGYSGNTIYF TRBV5-1 . TRBJ1-3 .
TGTGCCAGCAGCCCGGACAGGCAATGGACTGAAGCTTTCTTT CASSPDRQWTEAFF TRBV7-9 . TRBJ1-1 TRBD1
TGTGCCAGCAGATACGGGACTAGTGCCTACGAGCAGTACTTC CASRYGTSAYEQYF TRBV11-1 . TRBJ2-7 TRBD2
TGTGCCATCAGTCCTGGGACAGGGGGGAGGAACACTGAAGCTTTCTTT CAISPGTGGRNTEAFF TRBV10-3 once TRBJ1-1 TRBD1
TGTGCCAGCTCACCTGGACAGTTAGGCACAGATACGCAGTATTTT CASSPGQLGTDTQYF TRBV18 . TRBJ2-3 .
TGTGCCAGCAGCGATCCGGGCCCCGCCCAAATCGGAGGGGAAGAGACCCAGTACTTC CASSDPGPAQIGGEETQYF TRBV21-1 . TRBJ2-5 .
TGTGCCAGCAGCCAAGATATTAATGCACGCAGGGCCCAGTACTTC CASSQDINARRAQYF TRBV4-2 . TRBJ2-5 .
TGTGCCAGCAGTTTCGGACTGTACAATGAGCAGTTCTTC CASSFGLYNEQFF TRBV12-3/TRBV12-4 once TRBJ2-1 .
TGTGCCAGCAGCCAAGGGCGGGGGGAGCCCCATAGCAATCAGCCCCAGCATTTT CASSQGRGEPHSNQPQHF TRBV7-8 . TRBJ1-5 .
TGTGCCAGCTCGCGACAGGGGGCCTACGAGCAGTACTTC CASSRQGAYEQYF TRBV18 . TRBJ2-7 TRBD1
TGCGCCAGCAAACTGGGGACAGCGTCCAATGAGCAGTTCTTC CASKLGTASNEQFF TRBV10-2 . TRBJ2-1 TRBD1
TGCGCCAGCAGCTTCTTGGCCCGGGGACAGAACACTGAAGCTTTCTTT CASSFLARGQNTEAFF TRBV5-1 many TRBJ1-1 .
TGTGCTAGTGGTTTGGGGGACAGGGGACGTAATCAGCCCCAGCATTTT CASGLGDRGRNQPQHF TRBV12-5 . TRBJ1-5 TRBD1
TGTGCCAGCAGTCACGGACTAGCGGGACTCACAGATACGCAGTATTTT CASSHGLAGLTDTQYF TRBV2 . TRBJ2-3 TRBD2
TGTGCCAGCAGCCCCCTCCAGGTCGCTGGGGCCAACGTCCTGACTTTC CASSPLQVAGANVLTF TRBV7-9 . TRBJ2-6 .
TGTGCCAGCAGTGTGTTCACGACAGGGTCTCTTAGCAATCAGCCCCAGCATTTT CASSVFTTGSLSNQPQHF TRBV2 . TRBJ1-5 TRBD1
TGTGCCAGCAGCCAAGATAAATGGACTAGCGGAGGAGGAGAGACCCAGTACTTC CASSQDKWTSGGGETQYF TRBV4-2 . TRBJ2-5 TRBD2
TGTGCCAGCAGCCTAGGACAGGGGAGTGAAGCTTTCTTT CASSLGQGSEAFF TRBV7-3 . TRBJ1-1 TRBD1
TGTGCTAGTGGTTTGGTACTGGAGAGGAGTCCTGGAAACACCATATATTTT CASGLVLERSPGNTIYF TRBV12-5 . TRBJ1-3 .
TGTGCCAGCAGCGCCGGACAGGGGCCCCACTCTGGAAACACCATATATTTT CASSAGQGPHSGNTIYF TRBV3-1/TRBV3-2 . TRBJ1-3 TRBD1
TGTGCCAGCTCACCAAAAAGACAGGGCGGCAATGAGCAGTTCTTC CASSPKRQGGNEQFF TRBV18 . TRBJ2-1 TRBD1
TGTGCCAGCAGCCGTTCGGGGGGCCCCGGGGATGAGCAGTTCTTC CASSRSGGPGDEQFF TRBV6-5 . TRBJ2-1 .
TGTGCCAGTAGTAGAGGCGGGGGCACGGCCACTGAAGCTTTCTTT CASSRGGGTATEAFF TRBV19 . TRBJ1-1 .
TGTGCCAGCAGCTTAAAGCTACGAGCGGAGCTTCCTAACGAGCAGTACTTC CASSLKLRAELPNEQYF TRBV7-9 . TRBJ2-7 .
TGTGCCAGCAGCCCTCGGGGGGGGAGAACCTACAATGAGCAGTTCTTC CASSPRGGRTYNEQFF TRBV7-8 . TRBJ2-1 TRBD2
TGTGCCAGCAGCTCCCCACACATTCTAGGAGAGACCCAGTACTTC CASSSPHILGETQYF TRBV3-1/TRBV3-2 . TRBJ2-5 .
TGCGCCAGCAGCCCGAACACAGGGAGCTCTGGAAACACCATATATTTT CASSPNTGSSGNTIYF TRBV5-1 once TRBJ1-3 .
TGTGCCAGCAGCCGAGGGACAGGAAACTACAATGAGCAGTTCTTC CASSRGTGNYNEQFF TRBV3-1/TRBV3-2 . TRBJ2-1 TRBD1
TGTGCCAGCGGCAAGGGGCAGACCCTCCACTTT CASGKGQTLHF TRBV12-3/TRBV12-4 . TRBJ1-6 .
TGTGCCAGCAGCTTATCGACAGGAGGAGCTTTCTTT CASSLSTGGAFF TRBV5-6 . TRBJ1-1 .
TGTGCCAGCAGTTTAGTGCAGGTTGGCGTCCTGACTTTC CASSLVQVGVLTF TRBV28 . TRBJ2-6 .
TGTGCCAGCAGCCAGACCCCACGAGGGACTGAAGCTTTCTTT CASSQTPRGTEAFF TRBV3-1/TRBV3-2 . TRBJ1-1 .
TGCGCCAGCAGCCCTGGGACAGGGGGCCCCGATAGCACAGATACGCAGTATTTT CASSPGTGGPDSTDTQYF TRBV5-1 few TRBJ2-3 TRBD1
TGTGCCAGCCGCTATGAACGGGGGGCCAAAAACATTCAGTACTTC CASRYERGAKNIQYF TRBV5-6 . TRBJ2-4 .
TGTGCCAGCAGCTTCCCGGGACAGGCGACCGGGGAGCTGTTTTTT CASSFPGQATGELFF TRBV5-6 . TRBJ2-2 TRBD1
TGTGCCAGCAGCTTACAGGGGGCGCAGAGTCTCTACACCTTC CASSLQGAQSLYTF TRBV5-6 . TRBJ1-2 TRBD1
TGCGCCAGCAGCTTGTCGGCGGGGGGGCCTCTGAATGAGCAGTTCTTC CASSLSAGGPLNEQFF TRBV5-1 . TRBJ2-1 TRBD2
TGTGCCAGCAGCGTAGCAGGGGACAGGGACACTGAAGCTTTCTTT CASSVAGDRDTEAFF TRBV9 . TRBJ1-1 TRBD1
TGTGCCAGCAGCCAAGGAGAGGCTAGCGGAAATCTAGCCAAAAACATTCAGTACTTC CASSQGEASGNLAKNIQYF TRBV4-2 many TRBJ2-4 TRBD2
TGCAGCGTTGACAAAACAGGGATGAACACTGAAGCTTTCTTT CSVDKTGMNTEAFF TRBV29-1 once TRBJ1-1 .
TGTGCCAGCAGTCCTGACAGGACCACCGGGGAGCTGTTTTTT CASSPDRTTGELFF TRBV2 . TRBJ2-2 .
TGTGCCACCCGAGCGGGGGGGAGCCAAGAGACCCAGTACTTC CATRAGGSQETQYF TRBV5-4 . TRBJ2-5 TRBD2
TGTGCCAGCTCACAAGAGGTGAACACTGAAGCTTTCTTT CASSQEVNTEAFF TRBV18 . TRBJ1-1 .
TGTGCCAGCTCGGCGGGAGGACCCTCCTACGAGCAGTACTTC CASSAGGPSYEQYF TRBV18 . TRBJ2-7 TRBD2
TGTGCCAGCAGCCCCTCCGGGGTAGATACGCAGTATTTT CASSPSGVDTQYF TRBV9 . TRBJ2-3 .
TGTGCCAGCAGCTTACAGGGTTTTGATTCACCCCTCCACTTT CASSLQGFDSPLHF TRBV7-9 . TRBJ1-6 .
TGTGCCAGCAGCCCGGGACAGCTACCGCCCCAGCATTTT CASSPGQLPPQHF TRBV12-3/TRBV12-4 . TRBJ1-5 TRBD1
TGCGCCAGCAGCTTGGACACTAATTCACCCCTCCACTTT CASSLDTNSPLHF TRBV5-1 . TRBJ1-6 .
TGTGCCTGGTGGCAAGAGCGGAGGGGCTATGGCTACACCTTC CAWWQERRGYGYTF TRBV30 . TRBJ1-2 .
TGCAGTGCTAGTCGCATTGACACCGCAACTAATGAAAAACTGTTTTTT CSASRIDTATNEKLFF TRBV20-1 . TRBJ1-4 .
TGTGCCAGCCCAGGCGTGGGAGGTATTTATGGCTACACCTTC CASPGVGGIYGYTF TRBV6-5 . TRBJ1-2 .
TGCGCCAGCAGCTTGTGGACTGCGACCGGGGAGCTGTTTTTT CASSLWTATGELFF TRBV5-1 . TRBJ2-2 .
TGTGCCATCAGTGAAACTGGGAGGGACACCGGGGAGCTGTTTTTT CAISETGRDTGELFF TRBV10-3 . TRBJ2-2 TRBD2
TGTGCCAGCAGTTCCGACAGGCGCTATGGCTACACCTTC CASSSDRRYGYTF TRBV2 . TRBJ1-2 .
TGTGCCAGCACGGCAGGGGGCTGGAACACTGAAGCTTTCTTT CASTAGGWNTEAFF TRBV5-8 . TRBJ1-1 TRBD1